These 6 T cell receptor beta chains originate from one sample sequenced in a study of T cells after posttransplantation cyclophosphamide. Method: immunoSEQ multiplex PCR; TCRdb's copy keeps in-frame clones and lacks some. The table lists about 24,000 clones, about 82% of them singletons. Sequenced input: PBMCs. Receptors were obtained from a woman in her sixties or seventies with a blood cancer, CMV-positive, and with a related stem cell donor.

The rearrangement links TRBV7-7 to TRBJ2-5, with D unresolved. Germline V lookup: CDR1 SSHAT, CDR2 FNYEAQ (reference sequence). CDR3 size: 11 residues. The V end was cut by 6 bases, the J end by 4 bases, with 6 bases between. In DNA form, the CDR3 reads TGTGCCAGCAGTTCGGGAGAGACCCAGTACTTC. This encodes CASSSGETQYF.

This chain connects TRBV18 to TRBJ2-7, with 7 bases that match TRBD2. CDR1 KGHSH and CDR2 LQKENI come from the germline V gene. V was clipped by 3 bases and J by 3 bases; unmatched bases: 2. The CDR3 consists of 13 residues. The CDR3 spells CASSPGLVYEQYF. CDR3 DNA sequence: TGTGCCAGCTCACCTGGACTAGTCTACGAGCAGTACTTC. Together with reference TRBV18 and TRBJ2-7, the CDR3 gives the full variable domain: NAGVMQNPRHLVRRRGQEARLRCSPMKGHSHVYWYRQLPEEGLKFMVYLQKENIIDESGMPKERFSAEFPKEGPSILRIQQVVRGDSAAYFCASSPGLVYEQYFGPGTRLTVT.

V is TRBV10-3 and J is TRBJ2-5; D gene uncertain. The germline V and J ends were trimmed by 2 bases and 7 bases, with 11 bases remaining between them. The CDR3 runs to 13 residues. The germline gives CDR1 ENHRY, CDR2 SYGVKD. This CDR3 reads CAISEVRSVTQYF. CDR3 nucleotide sequence: TGTGCCATCAGTGAGGTACGGTCGGTGACCCAGTACTTC.

J is TRBJ1-2 and V is TRBV25-1; no clear D. This CDR3 comprises 14 residues. Germline V gene lookup returns CDR1 MGHDK and CDR2 SYGVNS. V was pared by 2 bases and J by 6 bases, with 13 bases between. In nucleotides, the CDR3 is TGTGCCAGCAGTGAAACGGGTATTCGGGATGGCTACACCTTC. Amino acids: CASSETGIRDGYTF.

The chain carries TRBV6-1 and TRBJ2-1, with D possibly being TRBD1 (5 bases). Trimming shortened V by 3 bases and J by 1 base, and 16 bases separated the two germline ends. The CDR3 consists of 17 residues. Germline CDR1 reads MNHNS; CDR2 reads SASEGT. CDR3 residues: CASSDRARVISYNEQFF. CDR3 nucleotides: TGTGCCAGCAGTGATCGTGCCAGGGTGATTTCCTACAATGAGCAGTTCTTC.

CDR3 sequence: CASSLSANEQYF. The CDR3 DNA reads TGTGCCAGCAGTTTGAGTGCTAACGAGCAGTACTTC. The gene calls are TRBV6-6 and TRBJ2-7, with D unclear. CDR1 and CDR2 from the germline V gene are MNHNY and SVGAGI (reference sequence). Trimming cost V 4 bases and J 5 bases, with 9 bases left between them. The CDR3 covers 12 residues.